A selection of T cell receptor beta chains follows, all from one sample in a study of shared clonotypes between healthy human individuals. Sequencing used immunoSEQ multiplex PCR; TCRdb keeps in-frame clones, though not all of them. The data show over 850,000 clones, more than 75% seen once. The sequenced sample was memory CD4+ T cells from PBMCs. These receptors originate from a man younger than 30 in good health. Some clones in this sample may be carry-over from other donors' samples. Each CDR3 is given with its conserved first and last residue. The order of the fields is V gene, clone size, J gene, D gene, CDR3 protein, CDR3 DNA. D genes are given only for firm matches. Rows may omit the clone size; those that give it use once, few, many or a size class.

>TRBV7-2|.|TRBJ2-1|.
CASSLSRQSHYNEQFF
TGTGCCAGCAGCTTATCGCGACAGTCCCATTACAATGAGCAGTTCTTC
>TRBV5-1|.|TRBJ2-5|.
CAGSMGETQYF
TGCGCCGGCTCGATGGGGGAGACCCAGTACTTC
>TRBV27|few|TRBJ1-2|.
CASRRTGMGYGYTF
TGTGCCAGCAGGCGGACGGGTATGGGCTATGGCTACACCTTC
>TRBV2|once|TRBJ1-4|TRBD1
CASSPWTGNEKLFF
TGTGCCAGCAGTCCATGGACAGGAAATGAAAAACTGTTTTTT
>TRBV7-3|.|TRBJ2-3|.
CASSSLPSTDTQYF
TGTGCCAGCAGCTCCCTACCCTCCACAGATACGCAGTATTTT
>TRBV5-1|.|TRBJ2-5|.
CASSFGAQETQYF
TGCGCCAGCAGCTTTGGGGCCCAAGAGACCCAGTACTTC
>TRBV6-1|.|TRBJ2-7|TRBD1
CASRGTGWDEQYF
TGTGCCAGCAGGGGGACAGGCTGGGACGAGCAGTACTTC
>TRBV5-4|.|TRBJ1-5|.
CASSLELNQPQHF
TGTGCCAGCAGTTTGGAACTTAATCAGCCCCAGCATTTT
>TRBV15|.|TRBJ2-7|.
CATSRARGTQSYEQYF
TGTGCCACCAGCAGAGCTCGAGGGACCCAATCCTACGAGCAGTACTTC
>TRBV6-6|once|TRBJ2-1|.
CASSYTSYNEQFF
TGTGCCAGCAGTTACACTAGCTACAATGAGCAGTTCTTC
>TRBV7-9|.|TRBJ2-5|TRBD2
CASSPGLGEETQYF
TGTGCCAGCAGTCCGGGACTAGGGGAGGAGACCCAGTACTTC
>TRBV30|.|TRBJ1-2|.
CAWIGGAANYGYTF
TGTGCCTGGATAGGCGGGGCAGCAAACTATGGCTACACCTTC